This is a list of T cell receptor beta chains from one sample in a study of blood T cell repertoires in COVID-19. TCRdb's copy holds only in-frame clones and misses some; the assay was immunoSEQ multiplex PCR. Of about 480,000 clones listed, approximately 90% were seen once; the top ten hold 1.8%. The sequenced sample was PBMCs or T cells enriched from blood (not recorded which). The origin of the receptors is a woman aged 40 to 49 who had recovered from COVID-19. Both conserved end residues are part of each CDR3. The D gene is left open where the match is weak. The listing skips clone size in some rows; elsewhere it reads once, few, many or a size class.

V gene,clone size,D gene,J gene,CDR3 protein,CDR3 DNA
TRBV29-1,-,TRBD2,TRBJ2-2,CSAGLAGAVTGELFF,TGCAGCGCCGGACTAGCGGGAGCGGTCACCGGGGAGCTGTTTTTT
TRBV9,-,TRBD1,TRBJ1-1,CASSARLSGGWSEAFF,TGTGCCAGCAGCGCAAGACTATCAGGGGGCTGGAGTGAAGCTTTCTTT
TRBV18,-,-,TRBJ2-3,CASSPSAGGTDTQYF,TGTGCCAGCTCACCATCTGCCGGGGGCACAGATACGCAGTATTTT
TRBV11-2,-,TRBD1,TRBJ1-4,CASSPRTGGEKLFF,TGTGCCAGCAGCCCAAGGACAGGGGGTGAAAAACTGTTTTTT
TRBV2,-,-,TRBJ1-4,CASRPTTATNEKLFF,TGTGCCAGCAGGCCGACGACAGCAACTAATGAAAAACTGTTTTTT
TRBV24-1,-,-,TRBJ1-2,CATSDLRQGSLYGYTF,TGTGCCACCAGTGATTTGAGGCAGGGAAGTCTCTATGGCTACACCTTC
TRBV3-1/TRBV3-2,few,-,TRBJ1-1,CASSHLSRGWNTEAFF,TGTGCCAGCAGCCACCTCTCAAGGGGTTGGAACACTGAAGCTTTCTTT
TRBV5-1,-,-,TRBJ2-7,CASSLGSAYEQYF,TGCGCCAGCAGCTTGGGGTCGGCCTACGAGCAGTACTTC
TRBV29-1,-,-,TRBJ1-2,CSVGGGYGYTF,TGCAGCGTTGGGGGCGGCTATGGCTACACCTTC
TRBV24-1,-,TRBD1,TRBJ1-2,CATSDPGTGHYGYTF,TGTGCCACCAGTGATCCCGGGACAGGCCACTATGGCTACACCTTC
TRBV3-1/TRBV3-2,-,TRBD1,TRBJ1-5,CASSQVSGGNQPQHF,TGTGCCAGCAGCCAAGTTTCAGGGGGTAATCAGCCCCAGCATTTT
TRBV29-1,-,TRBD1,TRBJ1-1,CSVVLPPGQKNTEAFF,TGCAGCGTTGTACTCCCTCCGGGACAGAAGAACACTGAAGCTTTCTTT
TRBV7-2,-,-,TRBJ2-7,CASSPNGLASHEQYF,TGTGCCAGCAGCCCAAACGGGTTGGCGTCCCACGAGCAGTACTTC
TRBV15,-,-,TRBJ2-1,CATSRDPGRGSYNEQFF,TGTGCCACCAGCAGAGATCCCGGTCGGGGATCCTACAATGAGCAGTTCTTC
TRBV5-1,-,-,TRBJ2-7,CASSPVGGALIYEQYF,TGCGCCAGCAGCCCTGTAGGGGGGGCGCTTATCTACGAGCAGTACTTC
TRBV5-1,once,-,TRBJ2-3,CASSPNPQAIDTQYF,TGCGCCAGCAGCCCCAACCCCCAGGCGATAGATACGCAGTATTTT
TRBV4-1,-,-,TRBJ2-5,CASSTTGTLQETQYF,TGCGCCAGCAGCACGACCGGGACACTCCAAGAGACCCAGTACTTC
TRBV4-3,-,-,TRBJ1-2,CASSQGQGNSYTF,TGCGCCAGCAGCCAAGGCCAGGGGAATAGCTACACCTTC
TRBV11-2,-,-,TRBJ1-2,CASSLVTGSYGYTF,TGTGCCAGCAGCTTAGTGACAGGTTCCTATGGCTACACCTTC
TRBV27,-,-,TRBJ1-6,CASSPDSNYNSPLHF,TGTGCCAGCAGCCCGGACAGTAACTATAATTCACCCCTCCACTTT
TRBV7-2,-,-,TRBJ1-2,CASSLGTDYGYTF,TGTGCCAGCAGCTTAGGGACAGACTATGGCTACACCTTC
TRBV7-9,once,TRBD1,TRBJ1-1,CASSFIQGFTEAFF,TGTGCCAGCAGCTTTATACAGGGGTTCACTGAAGCTTTCTTT
TRBV10-3,-,TRBD2,TRBJ2-3,CAISESRLAGDTQYF,TGTGCCATCAGTGAGTCGCGACTAGCGGGAGATACGCAGTATTTT
TRBV15,-,-,TRBJ1-2,CATSRDIATFDYGYTF,TGTGCCACCAGCAGAGATATCGCGACATTTGACTATGGCTACACCTTC
TRBV5-1,-,-,TRBJ2-5,CASKIGQRETQYF,TGCGCCAGCAAAATAGGACAGAGAGAGACCCAGTACTTC
TRBV19,-,TRBD1,TRBJ1-2,CASSYRGDYGYTF,TGTGCCAGTAGTTACAGGGGTGACTATGGCTACACCTTC
TRBV7-2,-,TRBD1,TRBJ1-1,CATRLTGGTEAFF,TGTGCCACCCGACTGACAGGGGGTACTGAAGCTTTCTTT
TRBV27,-,-,TRBJ2-1,CASSLDNQNEQFF,TGTGCCAGCAGTTTAGACAATCAGAATGAGCAGTTCTTC
TRBV11-3,-,TRBD1,TRBJ1-1,CASSLKPTGMNTEAFF,TGTGCCAGCAGTTTGAAACCGACAGGGATGAACACTGAAGCTTTCTTT
TRBV7-9,-,TRBD1,TRBJ1-5,CASSSQGGGYSNQPQHF,TGTGCCAGCAGCTCACAGGGGGGCGGATATAGCAATCAGCCCCAGCATTTT
TRBV18,-,TRBD1,TRBJ1-1,CASSPSRTGVTEAFF,TGTGCCAGCTCACCATCTAGGACAGGGGTCACTGAAGCTTTCTTT
TRBV10-3,-,TRBD1,TRBJ1-2,CAIRTGVKDGYTF,TGTGCCATCAGGACAGGGGTTAAGGATGGCTACACCTTC
TRBV19,-,-,TRBJ1-3,CASSAMSSGNTIYF,TGTGCCAGTTCTGCTATGAGCTCTGGAAACACCATATATTTT
TRBV5-8,once,TRBD2,TRBJ2-1,CASSALAGPYNEQFF,TGTGCCAGCAGCGCTCTAGCGGGACCCTACAATGAGCAGTTCTTC
TRBV7-7,-,TRBD1,TRBJ1-1,CASSLQPLGTVNTEAFF,TGTGCCAGCAGCTTACAGCCCCTAGGGACAGTGAACACTGAAGCTTTCTTT
TRBV25-1,-,TRBD1,TRBJ1-1,CASSEYRGQKNTEAFF,TGTGCCAGCAGTGAATATAGGGGACAGAAGAACACTGAAGCTTTCTTT
TRBV19,once,TRBD1,TRBJ1-1,CASSRTGLNTEAFF,TGTGCCAGTAGCAGGACAGGGCTGAACACTGAAGCTTTCTTT
TRBV11-3,-,TRBD1,TRBJ2-1,CASSPGDRGLNHNEQFF,TGTGCCAGCAGCCCGGGGGACAGGGGACTTAATCACAATGAGCAGTTCTTC
TRBV5-1,-,TRBD2,TRBJ2-3,CASSPRTSGRDTQYF,TGCGCCAGCAGCCCTCGGACTAGCGGGAGGGATACGCAGTATTTT
TRBV6-1,-,-,TRBJ1-2,CASSEDWVTYYGYTF,TGTGCCAGCAGTGAAGATTGGGTGACATACTATGGCTACACCTTC
TRBV19,-,TRBD1,TRBJ1-6,CASSIGTGANNNSPLHF,TGTGCCAGTAGTATCGGGACAGGGGCTAATAATAATTCACCCCTCCACTTT
TRBV7-2,-,TRBD2,TRBJ2-5,CASSLLAEETQYF,TGTGCCAGCAGCTTACTAGCGGAAGAGACCCAGTACTTC
TRBV3-1/TRBV3-2,many,-,TRBJ2-3,CASSQDTSSGITDTQYF,TGTGCCAGCAGCCAAGATACCAGTAGCGGAATCACAGATACGCAGTATTTT
TRBV7-9,many,TRBD1,TRBJ1-3,CASSWDRAGNTIYF,TGTGCCAGCAGCTGGGACAGGGCTGGAAACACCATATATTTT
TRBV24-1,-,TRBD2,TRBJ2-5,CATSDTKTSGQETQYF,TGTGCCACCAGTGATACAAAGACTAGCGGGCAAGAGACCCAGTACTTC
TRBV11-2,-,-,TRBJ1-2,CASSFSGNYGYTF,TGTGCCAGCAGCTTTTCAGGGAACTATGGCTACACCTTC